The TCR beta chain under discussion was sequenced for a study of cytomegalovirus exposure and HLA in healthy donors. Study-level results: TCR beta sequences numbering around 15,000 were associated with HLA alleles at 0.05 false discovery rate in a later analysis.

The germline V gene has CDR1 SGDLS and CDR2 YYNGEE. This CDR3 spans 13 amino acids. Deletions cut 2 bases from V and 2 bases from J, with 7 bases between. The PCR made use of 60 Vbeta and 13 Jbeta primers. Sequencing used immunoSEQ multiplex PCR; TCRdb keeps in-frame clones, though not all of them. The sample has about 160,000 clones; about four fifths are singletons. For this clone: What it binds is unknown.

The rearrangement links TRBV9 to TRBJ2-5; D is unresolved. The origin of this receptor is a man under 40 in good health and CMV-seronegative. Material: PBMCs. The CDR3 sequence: CASSVTNQETQYF. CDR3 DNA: TGTGCCAGCAGCGTTACAAATCAAGAGACCCAGTACTTC.